This passage covers 25 T cell receptor beta chains from one sample sequenced in a study of control samples from healthy donors and cancer patients. The protocol was immunoSEQ multiplex PCR, while the TCRdb copy is restricted to in-frame clones and leaves out a portion. The sample holds fewer than 200,000 clones, roughly 90% seen once. Material: blood. The receptors here all came from a woman aged 45-65 years in good health.

The genes are TRBV6-5 and TRBJ2-1, with TRBD1 identical over 7 bases. The CDR3 loop spans 14 amino acids. The germline CDR1 and CDR2 sequences are MNHEY and SVGAGI. With V trimmed by 2 bases and J by 9 bases, 7 bases remained unmatched. The CDR3 DNA sequence: TGTGCCAGCAGTTACAGACAGGGTTCGAGTGAGCAGTTCTTC. Protein sequence: CASSYRQGSSEQFF.

The chain couples TRBV5-1 to TRBJ2-2; D perhaps matches TRBD1 (6 bases). This CDR3 is 15 amino acids long. The ends were cut back, 4 bases at V and 0 bases at J, with 10 bases in the middle. Germline V lookup: CDR1 SGHRS, CDR2 YFSETQ. CDR3 loop: CASSQGHTNTGELFF. The CDR3, as DNA: TGCGCCAGCAGCCAGGGACATACGAACACCGGGGAGCTGTTTTTT.

The chain uses TRBV5-1 and TRBJ2-3; D may be TRBD1 (6 bases). V was shortened by 3 bases and J by 6 bases, with 14 bases between the two germline ends. CDR3 length equals 14 residues. Looked up from germline, CDR1 is SGHRS and CDR2 is YFSETQ. The CDR3, as DNA: TGCGCCAGCAGCTCCGGACAGTCCGTGGATACGCAGTATTTT. It encodes CASSSGQSVDTQYF.

The chain is built from TRBV28 and TRBJ1-2; the match to TRBD1 covers 8 bases. In germline, CDR1 is MDHEN, CDR2 SYDVKM. This CDR3 contains 17 residues. The ends lost 2 bases at V and 7 bases at J; junction bases unmatched: 15. The CDR3 protein is CASSLGSWSGGGVGYTF. The CDR3 DNA reads as TGTGCCAGCAGTTTAGGTTCATGGTCAGGGGGCGGGGTTGGCTACACCTTC.

The chain employs TRBV28 and TRBJ1-3, with 9 bases identical to TRBD1. CDR3 length: 15 amino acids. The V gene end was trimmed by 6 bases and the J gene end by 3 bases; junction bases not matched to a gene: 6. CDR1 is MDHEN and CDR2 is SYDVKM in the germline V gene. The chain's CDR3 is CASSRGQGYGNTIYF. Here the CDR3 DNA reads TGTGCCAGCAGCCGAGGACAGGGGTATGGAAACACCATATATTTT. The full variable domain, rest sourced from reference TRBV28 and TRBJ1-3, is DVKVTQSSRYLVKRTGEKVFLECVQDMDHENMFWYRQDPGLGLRLIYFSYDVKMKEKGDIPEGYSVSREKKERFSLILESASTNQTSMYLCASSRGQGYGNTIYFGEGSWLTVV.

By sample share, this clone is medium-sized. The chain couples TRBV27 to TRBJ2-7; D perhaps matches TRBD1 (6 bases). The germline CDR1 and CDR2 sequences are MNHEY and SMNVEV (reference sequence). CDR3 size: 14 residues. Trimming took 1 base from V and 5 from J, leaving 12 bases between them. The CDR3 nucleotides are TGTGCCAGCAGTTTATGGGCAGGGGTCAACGAGCAGTACTTC. This gives the protein CASSLWAGVNEQYF.

This chain connects TRBV7-2 to TRBJ2-4; TRBD1 aligns across 7 bases. J lost 0 bases, V lost 4 bases, and 6 bases had no gene match. Germline CDR1 SGHTA, CDR2 FQGNSA. This CDR3 region has 16 residues. The CDR3 reads CASSYNRGLAKNIQYF. CDR3 DNA: TGTGCCAGCAGCTACAACAGGGGCCTAGCCAAAAACATTCAGTACTTC.

This clone was seen just once. The J gene is TRBJ2-7, the V gene TRBV7-9, with no clear D. V lost 5 bases and J lost 0, with 14 bases in between. CDR3 length equals 15 residues. Looked up from germline, CDR1 is SEHNR and CDR2 is FQNEAQ (reference sequence). CDR3: CASSLLTPISYEQYF. In nucleotides, the CDR3 is TGTGCCAGCAGCCTGCTTACGCCGATCTCCTACGAGCAGTACTTC.

The chain joins TRBV27 to TRBJ2-1; possible D gene TRBD1, 5 bases. Trimming left V 5 bases short and J 15 bases short, with 17 bases between. Germline V gene data show CDR1 as MNHEY and CDR2 as SMNVEV (reference sequence). CDR3 length: 12 residues. CDR3 protein: CASSRTSQRVFF. The CDR3 DNA reads as TGTGCCAGCAGTCGGACAAGTCAAAGGGTGTTCTTC.

J is TRBJ2-7 and V is TRBV5-1, with 9 bases that match TRBD2. CDR3 size: 19 residues. Germline loops: CDR1 SGHRS, CDR2 YFSETQ. V shed 0 bases and J 5 bases; nucleotides not matched to a gene: 18. The CDR3 region has the DNA TGCGCCAGCAGCTTGGTCAGTAGCGGGAGTAATCTGGGGTACCACGAGCAGTACTTC. Translated: CASSLVSSGSNLGYHEQYF.

V and J are TRBV28 and TRBJ1-1, with TRBD1 matching 9 bases. CDR1 is MDHEN and CDR2 is SYDVKM in the germline V gene. The ends lost 4 bases at V and 10 bases at J; junction bases unmatched: 10. This CDR3 has 14 residues. The CDR3 reads CASSSPQGAKPAFF. CDR3 sequence (DNA): TGTGCCAGCAGTTCACCACAGGGGGCCAAACCAGCTTTCTTT.

V gene TRBV6-6 combines with J gene TRBJ2-3, with 8 bases fitting TRBD1. V was pared by 4 bases and J by 2 bases, with 8 bases of the junction left unmatched. CDR3 length: 16 residues. Germline loops: CDR1 MNHNY, CDR2 SVGAGI (reference sequence). CDR3 DNA: TGTGCCAGCAGTTCTCATCGACAGGGGAACACAGATACGCAGTATTTT. It codes for CASSSHRQGNTDTQYF.

This clone was counted once. The chain couples TRBV29-1 to TRBJ1-2; no definite D call. Per the germline V gene, CDR1 is SQVTM and CDR2 is ANQGSEA. Trimming cost V 5 bases and J 3 bases, with 13 bases left between them. The CDR3 loop spans 13 amino acids. The CDR3 reads CSVRWVAHYGYTF. The DNA of the CDR3 is TGCAGCGTTCGGTGGGTGGCTCACTATGGCTACACCTTC.

The chain carries TRBV27 and TRBJ1-5; D is perhaps TRBD1 (5 bases). From germline, CDR1 is MNHEY and CDR2 SMNVEV (reference sequence). The CDR3 is 17 residues long. V was shortened by 2 bases and J by 0 bases, with 14 bases between the two germline ends. Written as DNA, the CDR3 is TGTGCCAGCAGTTTAGATGGGTACGGGGCTAGCAATCAGCCCCAGCATTTT. Translating gives CASSLDGYGASNQPQHF.

The V and J genes are TRBV28 and TRBJ1-1, with 7 bases that match TRBD1. This CDR3 is built from 14 residues. Germline CDR1 is MDHEN and CDR2 is SYDVKM. With 5 bases clipped from V and 3 bases from J, the junction kept 6 bases outside the gene matches. CDR3 nucleotides: TGTGCCAGCAGTCTCCCGGACAGGTACACTGAAGCTTTCTTT. Encoded protein: CASSLPDRYTEAFF.

This rearrangement joins TRBV7-9 to TRBJ1-2; a weak D match, TRBD1 (5 bases). Germline V gene lookup returns CDR1 SEHNR and CDR2 FQNEAQ (reference sequence). The V gene lost 2 bases and the J gene lost 1 base, with 11 bases spanning the gap. This CDR3 has 15 amino acids. In nucleotides, the CDR3 is TGTGCCAGCAGCTTACCAGGGACTTTTAACTATGGCTACACCTTC. Protein: CASSLPGTFNYGYTF.

This clone was detected a few times. The chain has TRBV7-9 and TRBJ2-3, with 8 bases lining up with TRBD2. Trimming took 0 bases from V and 0 from J; bases not matched to a gene: 8. In germline, CDR1 is SEHNR, CDR2 FQNEAQ (reference sequence). CDR3 length: 18 amino acids. The CDR3 here is CASSLALSGSRSTDTQYF. As DNA, the CDR3 is TGTGCCAGCAGCTTAGCGTTAAGCGGGAGCCGTAGCACAGATACGCAGTATTTT.

The V and J genes are TRBV28 and TRBJ2-7; possibly TRBD1 for D (5 bases). CDR1 MDHEN and CDR2 SYDVKM come from the germline V gene. V was trimmed by 4 bases and J by 7 bases, leaving 11 bases between them. The CDR3 covers 12 residues. The CDR3 protein is CASSSNRYEQYF. The DNA of the CDR3 is TGTGCCAGCAGTTCGAACAGGTATGAGCAGTACTTC. Full variable domain (missing parts from reference TRBV28 and TRBJ2-7): DVKVTQSSRYLVKRTGEKVFLECVQDMDHENMFWYRQDPGLGLRLIYFSYDVKMKEKGDIPEGYSVSREKKERFSLILESASTNQTSMYLCASSSNRYEQYFGPGTRLTVT.

V is TRBV30 and J is TRBJ1-3; no clear D. V lost 2 bases and J 4 bases, leaving 6 bases between the germline ends. CDR1 GTSNPN and CDR2 SVGIG come from the germline V gene (reference sequence). The CDR3 has 12 amino acids. CDR3 region: CAWSTQGNTIYF. The CDR3 region has the DNA TGTGCCTGGAGTACCCAGGGAAACACCATATATTTT. The complete variable domain, with remaining parts taken from reference TRBV30 and TRBJ1-3, reads SQTIHQWPATLVQPVGSPLSLECTVEGTSNPNLYWYRQAAGRGLQLLFYSVGIGQISSEVPQNLSASRPQDRQFILSSKKLLLSDSGFYLCAWSTQGNTIYFGEGSWLTVV.

The rearrangement uses TRBV11-3 and TRBJ2-2; D remains ambiguous. The CDR3 is made up of 15 amino acids. The germline V gene encodes CDR1 SGHNT and CDR2 YENEEA. Trimming removed 4 bases at V and 3 bases at J, with 12 bases between. CDR3: CASSSPKDDTGELFF. The CDR3 DNA sequence: TGTGCCAGCAGCTCCCCTAAGGATGACACCGGGGAGCTGTTTTTT. Full variable domain (missing parts from reference TRBV11-3 and TRBJ2-2): EAGVVQSPRYKIIEKKQPVAFWCNPISGHNTLYWYLQNLGQGPELLIRYENEEAVDDSQLPKDRFSAERLKGVDSTLKIQPAELGDSAVYLCASSSPKDDTGELFFGEGSRLTVL.

The chain recombines TRBV5-1 with TRBJ2-7; a weak D match, TRBD1 (5 bases). CDR1 SGHRS and CDR2 YFSETQ come from the germline V gene. V dropped 4 bases and J dropped 5 bases, with 16 bases sitting between them. The CDR3 totals 14 residues. The CDR3 loop reads CASSVGPPGHEQYF. The CDR3 region has the DNA TGCGCCAGCAGCGTAGGGCCCCCAGGGCACGAGCAGTACTTC. The full variable domain, rest sourced from reference TRBV5-1 and TRBJ2-7, is KAGVTQTPRYLIKTRGQQVTLSCSPISGHRSVSWYQQTPGQGLQFLFEYFSETQRNKGNFPGRFSGRQFSNSRSEMNVSTLELGDSALYLCASSVGPPGHEQYFGPGTRLTVT.

This clone was picked up one time. This sequence joins TRBV7-2 and TRBJ2-7, with D unclear. The V gene's germline CDR1 is SGHTA and CDR2 FQGNSA. The V end lost 5 bases, the J end lost 0 bases, and 11 bases lay between the germline ends. This CDR3 has 14 residues. The CDR3 reads CASSPGSGSYEQYF. The CDR3 DNA follows: TGTGCCAGCAGCCCAGGCAGTGGCTCCTACGAGCAGTACTTC.

Concerning this clone: A read error may produce the germline difference seen at one junction end. This chain connects TRBV28 to TRBJ2-7; D is perhaps TRBD1 (6 bases). The CDR3 runs 13 residues. Germline CDR1 MDHEN, CDR2 SYDVKM. The CDR3 region has the DNA TGTGCCAGCAGTTTTGCAACCCGGACAGAGAGAGCCTTC. Residues: CASSFATRTERAF.

This chain joins TRBV7-2 and TRBJ1-5; no reliable D call. This CDR3 is 16 amino acids long. V shed 1 base and J shed 1 base, with 11 bases lying between them. Germline V gene sequence: CDR1 SGHTA, CDR2 FQGNSA. In DNA form, the CDR3 reads TGTGCCAGCAGCTTAGGGGTGGGGTTCAGCAATCAGCCCCAGCATTTT. It encodes CASSLGVGFSNQPQHF.

In this sample, this clone turned up a few times. This rearrangement joins TRBV24-1 to TRBJ2-1, with 7 bases fitting TRBD1. CDR1 and CDR2 (germline): KGHDR, SFDVKD. J gave up 3 bases and V 7 bases, and 5 bases lay outside the gene matches. The CDR3 length is 14 residues. Written as DNA, the CDR3 is TGTGCCACCAGCCCGGGACAGAGCTACAATGAGCAGTTCTTC. Protein: CATSPGQSYNEQFF.